Within the sample, the clone carrying this T cell receptor beta chain is medium-sized. The antigen remains undetermined. For a library built for alpha chains, this beta chain is a stray read; little rests on its size. Germline CDR1 LNHNV, CDR2 YYDKDF (reference sequence). The CDR3 loop spans 15 amino acids. V shed 7 bases and J shed 2 bases, with 16 bases lying between them. The time point is: sample taken at primary tumor resection. Whole RNA was taken from tumor, nontumor lung or frozen PBMC; it was then sequenced unsorted. The study tagged each TCR cDNA molecule with a unique molecular identifier. TCRdb ran MiXCR on the 5' RACE reads and lists one entry per CDR3 protein. The sample holds 6,000 to 7,500 distinct CDR3 sequences, approximately 14% seen once. The data are from a study of spatial heterogeneity in lung cancer. Regarding the study as a whole: Expanded alpha and beta TCR counts within tumors tracked tumor mutation counts.

V usage is TRBV15 and J usage is TRBJ2-3, with no clear D. Sequenced here: lung tumor tissue, sampled at surgery. The receptor was isolated from a male donor with early-stage non-small cell lung cancer. The CDR3 sequence: CATTKGADNTDTQYF. As DNA, the CDR3 is TGTGCCACCACAAAAGGCGCGGATAACACAGATACGCAGTATTTT.